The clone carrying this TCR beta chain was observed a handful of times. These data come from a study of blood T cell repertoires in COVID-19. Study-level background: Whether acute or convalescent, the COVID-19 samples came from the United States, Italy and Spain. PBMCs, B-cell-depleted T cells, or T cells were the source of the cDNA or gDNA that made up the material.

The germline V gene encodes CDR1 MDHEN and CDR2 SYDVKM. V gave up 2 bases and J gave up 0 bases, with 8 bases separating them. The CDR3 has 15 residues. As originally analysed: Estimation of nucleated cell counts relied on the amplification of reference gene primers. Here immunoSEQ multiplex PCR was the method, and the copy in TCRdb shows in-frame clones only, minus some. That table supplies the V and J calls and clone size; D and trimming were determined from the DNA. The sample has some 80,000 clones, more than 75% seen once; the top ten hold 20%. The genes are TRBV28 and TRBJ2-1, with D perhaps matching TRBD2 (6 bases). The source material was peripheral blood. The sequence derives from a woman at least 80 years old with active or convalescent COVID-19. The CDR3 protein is CASSLAGSSYNEQFF. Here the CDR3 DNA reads TGTGCCAGCAGTTTAGCGGGGAGCTCCTACAATGAGCAGTTCTTC.